This record concerns one T cell receptor (beta chain) sequence. This specimen comes from a study of T-cell reconstitution after alpha-beta-depleted transplantation in children. Using unique molecular identifiers, the investigators prepared the TCRbeta library. TCRdb reprocessed the PCR reads via MiXCR and lists one record per CDR3 protein. Altogether around 480,000 distinct CDR3 sequences are present, roughly 33% being singletons, with the ten largest covering about 2.3%. J lost 7 bases, V lost 2 bases, and 1 base had no gene match. Germline assignment: CDR1 MNHEY and CDR2 SMNVEV (reference sequence). The CDR3 sequence is 13 residues long.

The V and J genes are TRBV27 and TRBJ1-2, with 10 bases matching TRBD1. Source: PBMCs from the stem cell graft donor, taken from the stem cell graft. This clonotype was sampled from a human donor who donated a stem cell graft to a child with aplastic anemia. In DNA, the CDR3 is TGTGCCAGCAGTTTAGGGACAGGGGCTGGCTACACCTTC. This codes for CASSLGTGAGYTF.